These 19 T cell receptor beta chains were sequenced from one sample in a study of cytomegalovirus exposure and HLA in healthy donors. PCR was performed using 60 Vbeta and 13 Jbeta primers. TCRdb keeps only in-frame clones here, not all; method: immunoSEQ multiplex PCR. This sample carries some 130,000 clones, approximately 60% of them seen once, and the ten largest clones take approximately 1.6%. Sequencing was performed on PBMCs. These receptors were obtained from a human donor in good health.

The rearrangement joins TRBV6-5 to TRBJ1-2, with 7 nucleotides matching TRBD1. This CDR3 spans 14 amino acids. Germline V CDR1 and CDR2: MNHEY, SVGAGI. J was trimmed by 2 bases and V by 5 bases; bases with no gene match: 5. The CDR3 region is CASSAGGLNYGYTF. The CDR3, as DNA: TGTGCCAGCAGTGCAGGGGGTTTAAACTATGGCTACACCTTC.

The V call is TRBV6-5, the J call TRBJ1-2; the D is unclear. CDR3 length: 15 residues. Trimming left V 0 bases short and J 4 bases short, with 12 bases between. Germline values: CDR1 MNHEY, CDR2 SVGAGI. CDR3 amino acids: CASSYSSSLAYGYTF. DNA of the CDR3: TGTGCCAGCAGTTACTCCAGTTCTCTTGCCTATGGCTACACCTTC.

The V and J genes are TRBV7-2 and TRBJ1-5; 9 bases fit TRBD1. V shed 5 bases, J shed 3 bases, and the junction held 8 bases outside the gene matches. Looked up from germline, CDR1 is SGHTA and CDR2 is FQGNSA. The CDR3 is made up of 16 amino acids. The CDR3 protein is CASSLMGTGINQPQHF. CDR3 nucleotides: TGTGCCAGCAGCCTCATGGGGACAGGGATCAATCAGCCCCAGCATTTT.

DNA of the CDR3: TGCGCCAGCAGCTTGGTTTCGGGGATTCGGGGTGGCACTGAAGCTTTCTTT. It specifies CASSLVSGIRGGTEAFF. This rearrangement joins TRBV5-1 to TRBJ1-1; D call uncertain. The CDR3 runs 17 residues. Trimming left V 0 bases short and J 4 bases short, with 19 bases between. Germline CDR1 and CDR2: SGHRS and YFSETQ.

This chain links TRBV19 with TRBJ2-7; 14 bases are a match to TRBD2. The CDR3 totals 16 residues. Germline CDR1 and CDR2: LNHDA and SQIVND (reference sequence). V trimming: 6 bases; J trimming: 1 base; junction bases outside the gene matches: 5. The CDR3 is CASSIRTSGRSYEQYF. In DNA form, the CDR3 reads TGTGCCAGTAGCATCCGGACTAGCGGGAGGTCCTACGAGCAGTACTTC.

J is TRBJ2-6 and V is TRBV10-3; no clear D. V was shortened by 7 bases and J by 4 bases, with 11 bases between the two germline ends. The CDR3 is made up of 14 amino acids. Germline loops: CDR1 ENHRY, CDR2 SYGVKD. The DNA for the CDR3 is TGTGCCATCAATGTAGAGATGGGGGCCAACGTCCTGACTTTC. It yields the protein CAINVEMGANVLTF.

J is TRBJ1-5 and V is TRBV7-9, with 8 positions matching TRBD1. Germline CDR1 SEHNR, CDR2 FQNEAQ (reference sequence). V lost 5 bases, J lost 5 bases, and 2 bases stayed unmatched. The CDR3 is made up of 13 amino acids. CDR3 sequence (DNA): TGTGCCAGCAGCAGACAGGGGTATCAGCCCCAGCATTTT. Translating gives CASSRQGYQPQHF. Drawing the rest from reference TRBV7-9 and TRBJ1-5, the complete variable domain is DTGVSQNPRHKITKRGQNVTFRCDPISEHNRLYWYRQTLGQGPEFLTYFQNEAQLEKSRLLSDRFSAERPKGSFSTLEIQRTEQGDSAMYLCASSRQGYQPQHFGDGTRLSIL.

The gene calls are TRBV11-2 and TRBJ1-1; a possible D gene is TRBD1 (6 bases). Deletions cut 4 bases from V and 4 bases from J, with 19 bases between. From germline, CDR1 is SGHAT and CDR2 FQNNGV. The CDR3 extends over 16 amino acids. The CDR3 DNA follows: TGTGCCAGCAGCTCCAATTACAGGGTTATGGGCACTGAAGCTTTCTTT. This codes for CASSSNYRVMGTEAFF.

This chain joins TRBV19 and TRBJ1-1, with 10 bases matching TRBD1. Germline lookup yields CDR1 LNHDA and CDR2 SQIVND (reference sequence). This CDR3 comprises 14 residues. J lost 4 bases, V lost 4 bases, and 3 bases had no gene match. The CDR3 nucleotides are TGTGCCAGTAGTAGACAGGGGGCTGGCACTGAAGCTTTCTTT. This encodes CASSRQGAGTEAFF. Based on the CDR3 plus reference TRBV19 and TRBJ1-1, the full variable domain is DGGITQSPKYLFRKEGQNVTLSCEQNLNHDAMYWYRQDPGQGLRLIYYSQIVNDFQKGDIAEGYSVSREKKESFPLTVTSAQKNPTAFYLCASSRQGAGTEAFFGQGTRLTVV.

The chain joins TRBV19 to TRBJ2-5; 9 bases map to TRBD1. This CDR3 is built from 16 residues. Trimming at V came to 8 bases and at J to 4 bases, leaving 14 bases not matched to a gene. Germline values: CDR1 LNHDA, CDR2 SQIVND (reference sequence). CDR3 loop: CASGPGQGGFGETQYF. The CDR3 DNA reads as TGTGCCAGTGGCCCGGGACAGGGCGGTTTCGGAGAGACCCAGTACTTC.

This clone has more than one count but fewer than ten. V is TRBV9 and J is TRBJ2-7, with D possibly TRBD1 on 6 matching bases. CDR1 and CDR2 from the germline V gene are SGDLS and YYNGEE. The germline V and J ends were trimmed by 2 bases and 5 bases, with 11 bases remaining between them. There are 13 residues in the CDR3. CDR3 protein: CASSVGGGDEQYF. The CDR3 DNA reads as TGTGCCAGCAGCGTTGGGGGCGGAGACGAGCAGTACTTC.

This clone was counted a few times. It is unclear where the CDR3 begins or ends on the DNA, so no DNA is shown, and the CDR3 is as TCRdb lists it. This chain's CDR3 is CASSRRAGELFF. This chain joins TRBV13 and TRBJ2-2; the table names TRBD2, a call not compared with the DNA. The germline V gene has CDR1 PRHDT and CDR2 FYEKMQ (reference sequence). The CDR3 numbers 12 amino acids, ends counted.

The chain uses TRBV15 and TRBJ2-7, with D perhaps matching TRBD1 (6 bases). The germline gives CDR1 LNHNV, CDR2 YYDKDF (reference sequence). The CDR3 is 15 residues long. V was clipped by 3 bases and J by 0 bases, with 12 bases between them. CDR3 sequence (DNA): TGTGCCACCAGCAGTTACACAGGGAACTCCTACGAGCAGTACTTC. Translating it yields CATSSYTGNSYEQYF. The variable domain in full, completed from reference TRBV15 and TRBJ2-7, reads DAMVIQNPRYQVTQFGKPVTLSCSQTLNHNVMYWYQQKSSQAPKLLFHYYDKDFNNEADTPDNFQSRRPNTSFCFLDIRSPGLGDTAMYLCATSSYTGNSYEQYFGPGTRLTVT.

This clone was seen a handful of times. The chain combines TRBV19 with TRBJ2-1, with 12 bases aligning to TRBD2. Germline V gives CDR1 LNHDA, CDR2 SQIVND (reference sequence). There are 14 residues in the CDR3. Unmatched junction bases numbered 2, after V lost 4 bases and J lost 7 bases. The CDR3 bases are TGTGCCAGTAGTACCGGACTAGCGGGGAATGAGCAGTTCTTC. Translated: CASSTGLAGNEQFF.

The chain joins TRBV18 to TRBJ2-6; D unresolved. V was shortened by 8 bases and J by 2 bases, with 7 bases between the two germline ends. Germline V gene lookup returns CDR1 KGHSH and CDR2 LQKENI. The CDR3 is made up of 13 amino acids. Here the CDR3 reads CASPPAGANVLTF. CDR3 bases: TGTGCCAGCCCCCCAGCTGGGGCCAACGTCCTGACTTTC.

The rearrangement uses TRBV9 and TRBJ2-1, with D tentatively TRBD1 (6 bases). CDR1 and CDR2 (germline): SGDLS, YYNGEE. The CDR3 sequence is 16 residues long. Trimming cost V 3 bases and J 0 bases, with 13 bases left between them. CDR3 nucleotides: TGTGCCAGCAGCGGAGGACAACAGGGCTCCTACAATGAGCAGTTCTTC. It is translated as CASSGGQQGSYNEQFF.

This chain uses TRBV7-2 with TRBJ2-1, with TRBD2 as a possible D gene (5 bases). The germline V and J ends were trimmed by 3 bases and 3 bases, with 12 bases remaining between them. The CDR3 covers 15 residues. From germline, CDR1 is SGHTA and CDR2 FQGNSA. CDR3 DNA: TGTGCCAGCAGCTTCCGGGATGTTTACTACAATGAGCAGTTCTTC. Residues: CASSFRDVYYNEQFF.

The sample holds a few counts of this clone. The chain carries TRBV11-3 and TRBJ2-5; a weak D match, TRBD2 (5 bases). CDR3 size: 15 residues. The germline V gene has CDR1 SGHNT and CDR2 YENEEA. Trimming took off 3 bases at V and 6 bases at J, with 17 bases between the two ends. The CDR3 sequence is CASSFSAGRGQTQYF. CDR3 DNA sequence: TGTGCCAGCAGCTTTAGCGCGGGTCGTGGACAGACCCAGTACTTC.

The chain recombines TRBV9 with TRBJ1-3; weak D call: TRBD1 (5 bases). CDR1 and CDR2 from the germline V gene are SGDLS and YYNGEE. CDR3 length: 15 residues. The V gene lost 1 base and the J gene lost 3 bases, with 11 bases spanning the gap. The CDR3 loop is CASSVNWGSGNTIYF. Written as DNA, the CDR3 is TGTGCCAGCAGCGTAAACTGGGGCAGTGGAAACACCATATATTTT.